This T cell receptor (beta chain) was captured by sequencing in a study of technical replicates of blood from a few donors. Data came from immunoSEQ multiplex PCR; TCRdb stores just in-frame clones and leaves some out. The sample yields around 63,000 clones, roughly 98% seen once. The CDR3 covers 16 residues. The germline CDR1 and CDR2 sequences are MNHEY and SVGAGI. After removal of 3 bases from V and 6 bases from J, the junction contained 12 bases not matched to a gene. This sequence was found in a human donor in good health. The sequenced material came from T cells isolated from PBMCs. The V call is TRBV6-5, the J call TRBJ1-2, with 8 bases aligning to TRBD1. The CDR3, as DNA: TGTGCCAGCAGTTATGAGGTTAGGACAGGGCTGAATGGCTACACCTTC. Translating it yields CASSYEVRTGLNGYTF.